This record looks at one TCR beta chain sequence and its context. These data originate in a study of shared clonotypes between healthy human individuals. None of the donors, who were healthy HIV-negative adults, had recently had acute infections or vaccinations. The CDR3 is 14 amino acids. Trimming removed 0 bases at V and 11 bases at J, with 16 bases between. Germline CDR1 SGHAT, CDR2 FQNNGV. The data were produced by immunoSEQ multiplex PCR, yet TCRdb's version contains in-frame clones alone and is incomplete. Of about 600,000 clones listed, about 97% are singletons. Sequencing was done on a sample of naive CD4+ T cells sorted from blood. Subset given: CD45RA+ positively selected. The V and J genes are TRBV11-2 and TRBJ2-5, with D possibly TRBD1 on 6 matching bases. This receptor was taken from a woman aged 30 to 39 in good health. CDR3 region: CASSLDTGYLGQYF. CDR3 coding DNA: TGTGCCAGCAGCTTAGATACAGGGTATTTAGGGCAGTACTTC.